This T cell receptor (beta chain) was obtained from a study of blood T cells in healthy people across ages. Study outcomes and limitations: Total diversity from one million sequenced T cells was likely underestimated. More naive CD4+ cells and higher diversity were found in long-lived than in aged donors.

Primed by a sample-barcoded 5' primer and a J-beta primer mix, a second PCR proceeded for 7 to 11 cycles. Carrying 12 random nucleotides, a template-switch adaptor labeled each individual cDNA molecule. From the 5' RACE reads, TCRdb called clonotypes with MiXCR, one entry per CDR3 protein. Here the sample spans approximately 800,000 distinct CDR3 sequences, 58% being singletons. Trimming took off 6 bases at V and 4 bases at J, with 10 bases between the two ends. This CDR3 spans 13 amino acids. Per germline, CDR1 ENHRY and CDR2 SYGVKD. Details on this clonotype: Its antigen is not known.

The TCR originated in a man aged 25 to 40 in good health. The chain links TRBV10-3 to TRBJ2-1; D not resolved. The sequenced material came from blood. The CDR3 here is CAIRPSDYNEQFF. In DNA form, the CDR3 reads TGTGCCATCAGACCCAGTGATTACAATGAGCAGTTCTTC.